Listed below are T cell receptor beta chains from one sample, sequenced in a study of OX40 agonist ivuxolimab in advanced cancers. Sequencing was performed with immunoSEQ multiplex PCR; in TCRdb, only in-frame clones are kept and a portion is missing. This table has about 34,000 clones, roughly four fifths appearing once. The sample consisted of CD4+ or CD8+ T cells sorted from blood, taken in a trial of the OX40 agonist ivuxolimab. The receptors were sampled from an adult with an advanced solid tumor such as melanoma, head and neck, liver or kidney cancer. Each CDR3 is given with its conserved first and last residue. D genes are given only for firm matches. Where a row states a size, it is once, few, many or the class of an expanded clone; other rows omit it.

j_call v_call d_call clone_size cdr3_aa cdr3_nt
TRBJ1-6 TRBV4-1 TRBD1 NA CASSQARDRNNSPLHF TGCGCCAGCAGCCAAGCCCGGGACAGGAATAATTCACCCCTCCACTTT
TRBJ2-1 TRBV7-9 TRBD2 NA CASSRPGLAGAGEQFF TGTGCCAGCAGCCGTCCGGGACTAGCGGGAGCGGGTGAGCAGTTCTTC
TRBJ2-5 TRBV18 NA NA CASSPSVEETQYF TGTGCCAGCTCACCCTCGGTAGAAGAGACCCAGTACTTC
TRBJ2-3 TRBV10-1 TRBD1 NA CASSELTGARADTQYF TGCGCCAGCAGTGAGTTGACAGGGGCTCGGGCAGATACGCAGTATTTT
TRBJ2-7 TRBV7-9 TRBD1 NA CASSSQGVGEQYF TGTGCCAGCAGCTCCCAGGGGGTCGGCGAGCAGTACTTC
TRBJ1-1 TRBV12-5 NA NA CASGQGLKAFF TGTGCTAGTGGCCAAGGACTCAAAGCTTTCTTT
TRBJ2-3 TRBV11-2 NA NA CASSPRRDPLSTDTQYF TGTGCCAGCAGCCCCCGACGGGACCCTCTTAGCACAGATACGCAGTATTTT
TRBJ2-5 TRBV15 NA NA CATSSTEEETQYF TGTGCCACCAGCAGCACCGAGGAGGAGACCCAGTACTTC
TRBJ1-6 TRBV7-2 NA NA CASSLGTFSGNSPLHF TGTGCCAGCAGCTTAGGGACATTTTCTGGGAATTCACCCCTCCACTTT
TRBJ1-1 TRBV19 NA NA CASSATTVGTNTEAFF TGTGCCAGTAGTGCTACGACCGTCGGGACGAACACTGAAGCTTTCTTT
TRBJ2-5 TRBV6-6 NA NA CASRNSGNPQETQYF TGTGCCAGCAGAAACTCCGGGAACCCCCAAGAGACCCAGTACTTC
TRBJ2-3 TRBV7-9 TRBD2 NA CASSLSGTNTDTQYF TGTGCCAGCAGCTTATCCGGGACTAACACAGATACGCAGTATTTT
TRBJ2-3 TRBV9 NA NA CASSFSSRGDTQYF TGTGCCAGCAGCTTCTCATCCCGGGGAGATACGCAGTATTTT
TRBJ1-5 TRBV10-3 NA NA CAISESTSNQPQHF TGTGCCATCAGTGAGTCGACCAGCAATCAGCCCCAGCATTTT
TRBJ2-7 TRBV28 NA NA CASSTGGQDYEQYF TGTGCCAGCAGTACAGGTGGTCAGGACTACGAGCAGTACTTC
TRBJ1-1 TRBV5-4 NA NA CASSLGQGVNTEAFF TGTGCCAGCAGCTTGGGGCAGGGCGTGAACACTGAAGCTTTCTTT
TRBJ2-2 TRBV19 NA NA CARYRAPNTGELFF TGTGCCCGTTATAGAGCTCCGAACACCGGGGAGCTGTTTTTT
TRBJ1-2 TRBV5-1 TRBD1 NA CASSLGLGQGYGYTF TGCGCCAGCAGCTTGGGCTTGGGACAGGGCTATGGCTACACCTTC
TRBJ1-6 TRBV27 NA once CASRGWGVEDSPLHF TGTGCCAGCAGGGGTTGGGGGGTGGAGGATTCACCCCTCCACTTT
TRBJ2-1 TRBV9 NA once CARNTGNEQFF TGTGCCAGAAATACGGGAAATGAGCAGTTCTTC
TRBJ2-5 TRBV11-2 TRBD2 NA CASSLGRTSGGPGETQYF TGTGCCAGCAGCTTAGGCCGGACTAGCGGGGGGCCAGGGGAGACCCAGTACTTC
TRBJ2-2 TRBV6-5 TRBD1 NA CASSSRTGGTGELFF TGTGCCAGCAGTTCTCGGACAGGGGGCACCGGGGAGCTGTTTTTT
TRBJ1-5 TRBV7-3 TRBD1 few CASSLTGGNQPQHF TGTGCCAGCAGCCTCACAGGGGGCAATCAGCCCCAGCATTTT
TRBJ1-1 TRBV18 NA NA CASSPGNTEAFF TGTGCCAGCTCACCGGGGAACACTGAAGCTTTCTTT
TRBJ2-4 TRBV5-4 NA NA CASSLDIQYF TGTGCCAGCAGCTTGGATATTCAGTACTTC
TRBJ1-6 TRBV6-5 TRBD1 NA CASKGAGASPLHF TGTGCCAGCAAGGGGGCGGGGGCTTCACCCCTCCACTTT
TRBJ2-7 TRBV11-1 NA NA CASSLFQGSTYEQYF TGTGCCAGCAGCTTGTTTCAGGGGTCGACCTACGAGCAGTACTTC
TRBJ2-3 TRBV10-3 NA NA CAITPDNTDTQYF TGTGCCATCACACCAGACAACACAGATACGCAGTATTTT
TRBJ2-7 TRBV7-3 TRBD2 few CASSSGLAGGVQYF TGTGCCAGCAGCTCAGGACTAGCGGGAGGGGTGCAGTACTTC
TRBJ2-3 TRBV2 TRBD1 NA CATETGASTDTQYF TGTGCCACCGAGACAGGGGCTAGCACAGATACGCAGTATTTT
TRBJ2-3 TRBV2 TRBD2 NA CASSMTSGSSADTQYF TGTGCCAGCAGCATGACTAGCGGGAGTTCTGCAGATACGCAGTATTTT
TRBJ2-3 TRBV6-1 TRBD2 NA CASSEAPAGTLYTQYF TGTGCCAGCAGTGAAGCGCCAGCGGGGACTTTATATACGCAGTATTTT
TRBJ1-6 TRBV7-2 NA NA CASSLSQINSPLHF TGTGCCAGCAGCCTGTCCCAGATTAATTCACCCCTCCACTTT
TRBJ1-4 TRBV4-3 NA NA CASSQDLPGASEKLFF TGCGCCAGCAGCCAAGATCTACCGGGGGCATCTGAAAAACTGTTTTTT
TRBJ2-5 TRBV2 TRBD2 NA CASSPSGQETQYF TGTGCCAGCAGTCCTAGCGGCCAAGAGACCCAGTACTTC
TRBJ1-1 TRBV19 NA NA CASYPSGVNTEAFF TGTGCCAGTTACCCGTCAGGGGTGAACACTGAAGCTTTCTTT